This T cell receptor beta chain comes out of a study of blood T cell repertoires in COVID-19. Study-wide context: Samples representing acute and convalescent COVID-19 were sourced from the United States, Italy and Spain.

The CDR3 is made up of 13 amino acids. The V gene's germline CDR1 is MNHEY and CDR2 SMNVEV (reference sequence). Losses at the gene ends were 6 bases for V and 13 bases for J; bases not matched to a gene: 9. As processed by the authors: Estimation of nucleated cell counts relied on the amplification of reference gene primers. Assay: immunoSEQ multiplex PCR; the TCRdb copy retains only in-frame clones and omits some. V, J and clone size derive from that table, while D and trimming were established from the DNA sequence. The table has nearly 300,000 clones, roughly 91% seen once. Participants, about 18 to 95 years old, spanned more than 20 US areas.

The sequencing input was PBMCs or T cells enriched from blood (not recorded which). The TCR was taken from a woman between 45 and 65 years old who had been exposed to COVID-19. The chain joins TRBV27 to TRBJ1-6; 7 bases agree with TRBD1. The CDR3 coding sequence is TGTGCCAGCAGGCCGACAGGGAGCCCTCCCCTCCACTTT. Translated, it gives CASRPTGSPPLHF.